These T cell receptor beta chains were read from a single sample in a study of PD-1 blockade in mismatch repair-deficient tumors. Using immunoSEQ multiplex PCR, the repertoire was profiled, and TCRdb retains in-frame clones only, with some absent. The sample consists of 90,000 to 130,000 clones, about 80% of them appearing once. Sequenced here: peripheral blood, sampled roughly 13 months after starting pembrolizumab. The receptors here all came from an adult with mismatch repair-deficient cancer. Each CDR3 is given with its conserved first and last residue. Each record gives: V gene, D gene, J gene, clone size, CDR3 DNA, CDR3 protein. D genes are given only for firm matches. Some rows have no size entry. The others give once, few or many, or a class for an expanded clone.

TRBV19	-	TRBJ1-2	-	TGTGCCAGTAGTACGCGTGGGGACAACCCAGGCGGCTACACCTTC	CASSTRGDNPGGYTF
TRBV6-5	-	TRBJ2-3	-	TGTGCCAGCACGGAGCAGGCGGGCACAGATACGCAGTATTTT	CASTEQAGTDTQYF
TRBV9	-	TRBJ1-1	once	TGTGCCAGCAGCGTATCCGTACCACCTACTCTCAACACTGAAGCTTTCTTT	CASSVSVPPTLNTEAFF
TRBV6-5	-	TRBJ2-7	-	TGTGCCAGCAGTTCACAATGGGATAGGGAGCAGTACTTC	CASSSQWDREQYF
TRBV29-1	-	TRBJ2-3	few	TGCAGCGGAGGAACAGATACGCAGTATTTT	CSGGTDTQYF
TRBV5-1	-	TRBJ2-7	-	TGCGCCAGCAGCGGATCGACGGTTCCCTACGAGCAGTACTTC	CASSGSTVPYEQYF
TRBV11-2	-	TRBJ2-3	-	TGTGCCAGCAGCCTAAAGTACAGGGCTAGCACAGATACGCAGTATTTT	CASSLKYRASTDTQYF
TRBV7-3	-	TRBJ2-5	-	TGTGCCAGCAGCTTAAATCCAGGCGGGCTTGGGACCCAGTACTTC	CASSLNPGGLGTQYF
TRBV5-4	TRBD2	TRBJ2-7	-	TGTGCCAGCAGCCGGAGGTTATTCGGGCGGGAGGTCTCCTACGAGCAGTACTTC	CASSRRLFGREVSYEQYF
TRBV10-3	TRBD2	TRBJ2-3	-	TGTGCCATCAGGGGCGGGAGGGACGCAGATACGCAGTATTTT	CAIRGGRDADTQYF
TRBV6-1	-	TRBJ1-5	-	TGTGCCAGCAGTGAAGAAGGAACTCGACAGCCCCAGCATTTT	CASSEEGTRQPQHF
TRBV2	TRBD2	TRBJ2-1	-	TGTGCCAGCAGTATTAGCGGGAGAGGTTACAATGAGCAGTTCTTC	CASSISGRGYNEQFF
TRBV13	-	TRBJ2-1	-	TGTGCCAGCAGCTGGGGTAACAGCTACAATGAGCAGTTCTTC	CASSWGNSYNEQFF
TRBV5-1	-	TRBJ1-4	few	TGCGCCAGCAGCTCAGGGCGGGGGGAAGAAAAACTGTTTTTT	CASSSGRGEEKLFF
TRBV29-1	-	TRBJ2-5	-	TGCAGCGTTGTTGTTTGGGAGACCCAGTACTTC	CSVVVWETQYF
TRBV30	-	TRBJ1-5	few	TGTGCCTGGAGTGTACAAAGGGTACGAGGTTATCAGCCCCAGCATTTT	CAWSVQRVRGYQPQHF
TRBV5-6	TRBD1	TRBJ2-7	-	TGTGCCAGCAGCTTCGCCGTGACAGGGGTCCCCCGGCAGTACTTC	CASSFAVTGVPRQYF
TRBV7-6	TRBD1	TRBJ2-2	-	TGTGCCAGCAGCTTATTGACAGGGGGGACCGGGGAGCTGTTTTTT	CASSLLTGGTGELFF
TRBV27	-	TRBJ2-1	-	TGTGCCAGCAGTGTTTACAATGAGCAGTTCTTC	CASSVYNEQFF
TRBV30	-	TRBJ2-5	-	TGTGCCTGGAGAGCGAATAGTCACCAAGAGACCCAGTACTTC	CAWRANSHQETQYF
TRBV6-9	-	TRBJ2-1	-	TGTGCCAGCAGTTTTCCCCCCCCAGGGTACTATGAGCAGTTCTTC	CASSFPPPGYYEQFF
TRBV7-3	-	TRBJ2-1	-	TGTGCCAGCAGCCCTACACGGGGCAATGAGCAGTTCTTC	CASSPTRGNEQFF
TRBV11-2	-	TRBJ2-7	-	TGTGCCAGCAGCTTAGATAGGGGTCGGTCCTACGAGCAGTACTTC	CASSLDRGRSYEQYF
TRBV4-3	-	TRBJ1-5	few	TGCGCCAGCAGCCAAGATAGGGCCTTCAATCAGCCCCAGCATTTT	CASSQDRAFNQPQHF
TRBV11-2	-	TRBJ1-1	few	TGTGCCAGCAGCCCACGACCAACATGGGACACTGAAGCTTTCTTT	CASSPRPTWDTEAFF
TRBV6-5	TRBD1	TRBJ2-5	once	TGTGCCAGCAGCGGGACAGGGTCGGCGTCCCAGTACTTC	CASSGTGSASQYF
TRBV11-3	TRBD2	TRBJ2-2	-	TGTGCCAGCAGCTCCCGGCGGCAGGCCACTAGCGCTGAGGGGACCGGGGAGCTGTTTTTT	CASSSRRQATSAEGTGELFF
TRBV7-2	TRBD1	TRBJ1-5	-	TGTGCCAGCAGCTCGTACGCGGGGGGACAGGTAAATCAGCCCCAGCATTTT	CASSSYAGGQVNQPQHF
TRBV27	-	TRBJ1-5	-	TGTGCCAGCAGTTTCGGACAGAGCAATCAGCCCCAGCATTTT	CASSFGQSNQPQHF
TRBV6-6	TRBD1	TRBJ1-1	-	TGTGCCAGCACCTTTGACAGGGGGCCCTACACTGAAGCTTTCTTT	CASTFDRGPYTEAFF
TRBV7-9	-	TRBJ2-3	once	TGTGCCAGCAGCCGAACAGATACGCAGTATTTT	CASSRTDTQYF
TRBV10-3	TRBD2	TRBJ2-2	-	TGTGCCATCAGTGACCCCGTAGCGGGAGCGGGGGAGCTGTTTTTT	CAISDPVAGAGELFF
TRBV29-1	-	TRBJ2-7	few	TGCAGCGTTCGTAAGGGTCAATACGAGCAGTACTTC	CSVRKGQYEQYF
TRBV11-2	-	TRBJ2-2	-	TGTGCCAGCAGCCGGGGCTTCCTAGCCAACACCGGGGAGCTGTTTTTT	CASSRGFLANTGELFF
TRBV7-2	-	TRBJ2-3	-	TGTGCCAGCAGCTCCAGCCAGGTCACAGATACGCAGTATTTT	CASSSSQVTDTQYF
TRBV14	TRBD2	TRBJ2-3	few	TGTGCCAGCAGCCAAGGGACTAGCGGGGTAGATACGCAGTATTTT	CASSQGTSGVDTQYF
TRBV4-3	-	TRBJ2-2	-	TGCGCCAGCAGTTACAGGGTTTCATTGACCGGGGAGCTGTTTTTT	CASSYRVSLTGELFF
TRBV9	TRBD2	TRBJ2-7	-	TGTGCCAGCAGCGTAAACCTAGCGGGGGGCGAGCAGTACTTC	CASSVNLAGGEQYF
TRBV19	-	TRBJ2-3	few	TGTGCCAGCCACGGTCAGGGCACAGATACGCAGTATTTT	CASHGQGTDTQYF
TRBV7-3	-	TRBJ1-3	-	TGTGCCAGCAGCCTGTTGGGGGGAGCGGACACCATATATTTT	CASSLLGGADTIYF
TRBV28	-	TRBJ1-1	-	TGTGCCAGCAGTTTATTGGGGGCCGGGAACACTGAAGCTTTCTTT	CASSLLGAGNTEAFF
TRBV19	-	TRBJ1-2	-	TGTGCCAGTAGTATAACGGGGGCAGGGAACTATGGCTACACCTTC	CASSITGAGNYGYTF
TRBV7-7	TRBD1	TRBJ2-7	few	TGTGCTAGCAGCTTCAGACAGGGCGGGTCCTACGAGCAGTACTTC	CASSFRQGGSYEQYF
TRBV6-1	TRBD1	TRBJ2-7	-	TGTGCCAGCAGTGAAGTTTCCTGGACAGGGGCCTACGAGCAGTACTTC	CASSEVSWTGAYEQYF
TRBV5-1	-	TRBJ1-2	few	TGCGCCAGCAGCTTGGGACAGATCAACTATGGCTACACCTTC	CASSLGQINYGYTF
TRBV6-1	-	TRBJ2-5	-	TGTGCCAGCAGTGGTGTGGGCCTCCAAGAGACCCAGTACTTC	CASSGVGLQETQYF
TRBV5-4	-	TRBJ2-1	-	TGTGCCAGCAGCTTTGATGGGGCAGAGCAGTTCTTC	CASSFDGAEQFF